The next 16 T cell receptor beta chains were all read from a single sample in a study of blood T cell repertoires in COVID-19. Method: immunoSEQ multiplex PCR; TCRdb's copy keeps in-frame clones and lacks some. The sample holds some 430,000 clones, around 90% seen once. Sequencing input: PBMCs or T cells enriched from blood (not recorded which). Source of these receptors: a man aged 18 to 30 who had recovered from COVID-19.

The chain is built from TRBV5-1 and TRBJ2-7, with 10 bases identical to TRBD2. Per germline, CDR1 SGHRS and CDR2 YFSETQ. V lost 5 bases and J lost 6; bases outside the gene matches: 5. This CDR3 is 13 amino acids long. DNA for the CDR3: TGCGCCAGCAGTCTAGCGGGAGCCGTCGAGCAGTACTTC. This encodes CASSLAGAVEQYF.

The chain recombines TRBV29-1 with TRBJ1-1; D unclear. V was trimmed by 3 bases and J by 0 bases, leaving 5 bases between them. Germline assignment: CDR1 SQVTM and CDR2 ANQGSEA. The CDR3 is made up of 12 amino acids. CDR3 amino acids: CSVDGMNTEAFF. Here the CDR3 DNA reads TGCAGCGTTGATGGCATGAACACTGAAGCTTTCTTT.

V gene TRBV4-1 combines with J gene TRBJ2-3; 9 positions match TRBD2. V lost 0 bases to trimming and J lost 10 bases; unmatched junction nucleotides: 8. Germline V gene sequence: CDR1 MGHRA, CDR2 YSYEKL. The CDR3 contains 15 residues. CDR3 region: CASSQEELAGRAQYF. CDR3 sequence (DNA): TGCGCCAGCAGCCAAGAGGAGCTAGCGGGAAGAGCGCAGTATTTT.

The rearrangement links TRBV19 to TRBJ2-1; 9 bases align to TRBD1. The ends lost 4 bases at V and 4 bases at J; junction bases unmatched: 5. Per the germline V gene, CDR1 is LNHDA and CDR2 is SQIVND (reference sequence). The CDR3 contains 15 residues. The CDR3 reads CASSSPGTGYNEQFF. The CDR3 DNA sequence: TGTGCCAGTAGTAGCCCAGGGACAGGGTACAATGAGCAGTTCTTC.

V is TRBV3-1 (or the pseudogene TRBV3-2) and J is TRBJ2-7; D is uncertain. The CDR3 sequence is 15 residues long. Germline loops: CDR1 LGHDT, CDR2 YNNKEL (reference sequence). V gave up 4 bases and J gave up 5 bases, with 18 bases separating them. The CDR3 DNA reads TGTGCCAGCAGCCCCACAGCCGCTCCTTACCACGAGCAGTACTTC. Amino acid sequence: CASSPTAAPYHEQYF.

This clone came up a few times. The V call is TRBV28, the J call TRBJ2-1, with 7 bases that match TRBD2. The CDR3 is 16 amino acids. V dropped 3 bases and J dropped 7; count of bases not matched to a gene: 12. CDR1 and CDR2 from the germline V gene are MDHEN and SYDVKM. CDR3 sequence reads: CASSLPTGRAGNEQFF. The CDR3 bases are TGTGCCAGCAGTTTGCCGACTGGGAGGGCCGGAAATGAGCAGTTCTTC.

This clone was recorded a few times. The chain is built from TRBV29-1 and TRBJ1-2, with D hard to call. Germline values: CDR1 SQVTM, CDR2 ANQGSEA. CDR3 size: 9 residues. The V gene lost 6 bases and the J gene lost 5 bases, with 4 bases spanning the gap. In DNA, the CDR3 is TGCAGCGTCGGGTATGGCTACACCTTC. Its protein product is CSVGYGYTF.

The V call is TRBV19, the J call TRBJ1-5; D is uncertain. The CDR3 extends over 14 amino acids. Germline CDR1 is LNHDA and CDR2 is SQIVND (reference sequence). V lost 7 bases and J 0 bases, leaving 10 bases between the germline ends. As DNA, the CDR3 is TGTGCCAGTACTGGCCTTATTAGCAATCAGCCCCAGCATTTT. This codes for CASTGLISNQPQHF.

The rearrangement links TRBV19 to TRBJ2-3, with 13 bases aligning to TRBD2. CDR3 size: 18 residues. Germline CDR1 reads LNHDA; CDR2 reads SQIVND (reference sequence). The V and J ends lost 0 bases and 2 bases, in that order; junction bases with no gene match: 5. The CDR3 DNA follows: TGTGCCAGTAGTATAGACCTACTAGCGGGGGGGATCACAGATACGCAGTATTTT. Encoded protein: CASSIDLLAGGITDTQYF.

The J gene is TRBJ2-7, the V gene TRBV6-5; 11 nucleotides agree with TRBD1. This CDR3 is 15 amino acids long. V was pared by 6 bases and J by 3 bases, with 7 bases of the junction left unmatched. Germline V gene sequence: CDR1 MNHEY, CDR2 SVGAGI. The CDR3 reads CASRTRTGGFYEQYF. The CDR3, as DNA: TGTGCCAGCAGGACAAGGACAGGGGGCTTCTACGAGCAGTACTTC.

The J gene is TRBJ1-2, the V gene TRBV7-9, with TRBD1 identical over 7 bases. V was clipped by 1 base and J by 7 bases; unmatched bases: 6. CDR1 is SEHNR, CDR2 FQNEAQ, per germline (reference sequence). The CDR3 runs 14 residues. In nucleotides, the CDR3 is TGTGCCAGCAGCTTAGACAGGGGCCCTAGTGGCTACACCTTC. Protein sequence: CASSLDRGPSGYTF.

The CDR3 sequence: CSVERQGVNYGYTF. The CDR3 DNA sequence: TGCAGCGTTGAGCGTCAGGGGGTCAACTATGGCTACACCTTC. The chain joins TRBV29-1 to TRBJ1-2, with 7 bases that match TRBD1. This CDR3 comprises 14 residues. Germline-derived CDR1 and CDR2 are SQVTM and ANQGSEA. V was pared by 3 bases and J by 2 bases, with 6 bases of the junction left unmatched.

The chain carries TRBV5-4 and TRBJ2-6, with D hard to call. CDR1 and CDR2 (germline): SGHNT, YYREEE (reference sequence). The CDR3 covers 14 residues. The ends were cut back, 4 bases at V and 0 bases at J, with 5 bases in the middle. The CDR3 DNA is TGTGCCAGCAGCCCGAGCTCTGGGGCCAACGTCCTGACTTTC. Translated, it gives CASSPSSGANVLTF.

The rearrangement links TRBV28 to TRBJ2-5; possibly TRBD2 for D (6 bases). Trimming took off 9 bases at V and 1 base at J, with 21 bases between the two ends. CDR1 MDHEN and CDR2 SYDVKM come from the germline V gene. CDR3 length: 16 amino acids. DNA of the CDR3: TGTGCCAGTTCGATTGGTAGGAGGGAGACCCAAGAGACCCAGTACTTC. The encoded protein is CASSIGRRETQETQYF.

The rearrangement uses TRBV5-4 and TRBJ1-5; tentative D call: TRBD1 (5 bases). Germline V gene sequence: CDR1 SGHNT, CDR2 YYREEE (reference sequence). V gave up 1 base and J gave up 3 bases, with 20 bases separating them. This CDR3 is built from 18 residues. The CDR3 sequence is CASSLIFLGQGDNQPQHF. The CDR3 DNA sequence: TGTGCCAGCAGCTTGATTTTCCTCGGGCAGGGTGACAATCAGCCCCAGCATTTT.

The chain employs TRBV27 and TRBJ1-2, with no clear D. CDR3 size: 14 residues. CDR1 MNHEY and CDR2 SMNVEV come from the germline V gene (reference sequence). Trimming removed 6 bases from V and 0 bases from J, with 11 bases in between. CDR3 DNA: TGTGCCAGCAGCGGGTTCCGAGCTAACTATGGCTACACCTTC. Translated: CASSGFRANYGYTF.